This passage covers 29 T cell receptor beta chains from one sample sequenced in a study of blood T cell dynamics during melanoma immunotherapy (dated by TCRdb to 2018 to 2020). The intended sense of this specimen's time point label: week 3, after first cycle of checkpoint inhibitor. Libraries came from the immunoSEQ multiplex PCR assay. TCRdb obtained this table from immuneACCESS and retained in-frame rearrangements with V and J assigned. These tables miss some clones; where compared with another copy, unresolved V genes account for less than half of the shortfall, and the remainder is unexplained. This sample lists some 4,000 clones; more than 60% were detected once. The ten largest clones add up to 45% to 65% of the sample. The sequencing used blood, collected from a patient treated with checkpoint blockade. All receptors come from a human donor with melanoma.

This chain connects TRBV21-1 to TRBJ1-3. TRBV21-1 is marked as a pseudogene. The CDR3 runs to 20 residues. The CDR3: CASSPPAPNLEEYSGNTIYF. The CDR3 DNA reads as TGTGCCAGCAGCCCTCCTGCCCCGAACCTTGAGGAGTACTCTGGAAACACCATATATTTT.

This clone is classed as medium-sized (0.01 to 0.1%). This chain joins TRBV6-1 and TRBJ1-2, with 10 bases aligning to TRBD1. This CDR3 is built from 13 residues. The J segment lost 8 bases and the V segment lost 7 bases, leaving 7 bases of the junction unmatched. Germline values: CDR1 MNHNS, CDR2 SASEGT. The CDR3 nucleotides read TGTGCCAGCACCGACGGGACAGGGGACGGCTACACCTTC. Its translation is CASTDGTGDGYTF.

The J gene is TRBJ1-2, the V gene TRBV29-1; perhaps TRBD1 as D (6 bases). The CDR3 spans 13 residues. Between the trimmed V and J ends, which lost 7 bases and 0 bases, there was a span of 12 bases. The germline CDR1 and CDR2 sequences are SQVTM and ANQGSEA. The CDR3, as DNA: TGCAGCGCGGGGGCGTCAGCTAACTATGGCTACACCTTC. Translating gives CSAGASANYGYTF.

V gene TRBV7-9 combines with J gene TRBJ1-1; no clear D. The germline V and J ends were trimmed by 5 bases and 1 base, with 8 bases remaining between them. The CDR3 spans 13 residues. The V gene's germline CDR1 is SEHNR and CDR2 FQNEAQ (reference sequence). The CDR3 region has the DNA TGTGCCAGCAGCGCAGACGAGAACACTGAAGCTTTCTTT. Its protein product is CASSADENTEAFF.

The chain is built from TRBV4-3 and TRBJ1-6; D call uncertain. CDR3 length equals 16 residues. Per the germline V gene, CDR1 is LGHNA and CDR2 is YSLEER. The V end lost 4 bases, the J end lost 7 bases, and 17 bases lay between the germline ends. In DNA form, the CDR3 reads TGCGCCAGCAGCCCGGTTTACTCCACTACAAATTCACCCCTCCACTTT. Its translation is CASSPVYSTTNSPLHF.

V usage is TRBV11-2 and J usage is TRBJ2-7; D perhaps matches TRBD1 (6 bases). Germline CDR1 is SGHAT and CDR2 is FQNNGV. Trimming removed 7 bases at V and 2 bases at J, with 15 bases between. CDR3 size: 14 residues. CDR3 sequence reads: CASTRDTGPYEQYF. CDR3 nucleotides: TGTGCCAGCACCAGGGACACCGGGCCCTACGAGCAGTACTTC. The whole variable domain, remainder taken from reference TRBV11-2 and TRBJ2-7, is EAGVAQSPRYKIIEKRQSVAFWCNPISGHATLYWYQQILGQGPKLLIQFQNNGVVDDSQLPKDRFSAERLKGVDSTLKIQPAKLEDSAVYLCASTRDTGPYEQYFGPGTRLTVT.

The CDR3 protein is CASSIGGLAGNEQFF. CDR3 nucleotide sequence: TGTGCCAGTAGTATAGGCGGACTAGCGGGGAATGAGCAGTTCTTC. The genes are TRBV19 and TRBJ2-1; TRBD2 matches at 12 bases. Germline V gene sequence: CDR1 LNHDA, CDR2 SQIVND (reference sequence). V lost 1 base to trimming and J lost 7 bases; unmatched junction nucleotides: 2. The CDR3 extends over 15 amino acids.

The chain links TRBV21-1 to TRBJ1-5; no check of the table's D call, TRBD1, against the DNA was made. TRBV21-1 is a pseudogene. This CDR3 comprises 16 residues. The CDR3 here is CASSKEWGTPPQPQHF. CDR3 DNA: TGTGCCAGCAGCAAAGAGTGGGGGACACCTCCTCAGCCCCAGCATTTT.

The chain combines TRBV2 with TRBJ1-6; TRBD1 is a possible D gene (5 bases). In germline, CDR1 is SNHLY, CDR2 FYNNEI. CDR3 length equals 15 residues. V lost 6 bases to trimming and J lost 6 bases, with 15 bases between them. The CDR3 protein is CASRKGLGSNSPLHF. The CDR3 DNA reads TGTGCCAGCAGGAAGGGGTTAGGAAGTAATTCACCCCTCCACTTT.

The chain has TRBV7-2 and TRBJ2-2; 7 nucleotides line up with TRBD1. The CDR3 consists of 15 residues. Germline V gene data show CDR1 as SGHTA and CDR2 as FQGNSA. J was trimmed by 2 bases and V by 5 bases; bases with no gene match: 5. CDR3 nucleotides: TGTGCCAGCAGCCTGAGACAGGGAAACACCGGGGAGCTGTTTTTT. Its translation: CASSLRQGNTGELFF.

In DNA form, the CDR3 reads TGTGCCAGCAGCTCCGACATCTCTGGGGCCAACGTCCTGACTTTC. This codes for CASSSDISGANVLTF. The V gene is TRBV7-3, the J gene TRBJ2-6; the D is unclear. CDR1 and CDR2 (germline): SGHTA, FQGTGA. The V end was cut by 4 bases, the J end by 0 bases, with 7 bases between. This CDR3 is 15 amino acids long.

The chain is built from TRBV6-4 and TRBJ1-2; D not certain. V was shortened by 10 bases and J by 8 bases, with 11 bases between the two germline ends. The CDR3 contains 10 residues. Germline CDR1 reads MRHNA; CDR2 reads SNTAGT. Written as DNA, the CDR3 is TGTGCCACCCAGCAGGAGGGCTACACCTTC. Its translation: CATQQEGYTF.

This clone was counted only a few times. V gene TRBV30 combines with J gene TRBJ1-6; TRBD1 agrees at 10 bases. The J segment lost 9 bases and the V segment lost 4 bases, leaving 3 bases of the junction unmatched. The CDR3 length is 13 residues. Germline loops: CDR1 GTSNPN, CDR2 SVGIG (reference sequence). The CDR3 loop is CAWMGTGVSPLHF. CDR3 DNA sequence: TGTGCCTGGATGGGGACAGGGGTTTCACCCCTCCACTTT.

CDR3 residues: CSAREGPGYTF. The CDR3 DNA is TGCAGTGCTAGAGAAGGGCCCGGCTACACCTTC. The chain has TRBV20-1 and TRBJ1-2; D is unclear. Germline V gene data show CDR1 as DFQATT and CDR2 as SNEGSKA (reference sequence). With 0 bases removed from V and 8 bases from J, the gap between germline ends came to 7 bases. CDR3 size: 11 residues.

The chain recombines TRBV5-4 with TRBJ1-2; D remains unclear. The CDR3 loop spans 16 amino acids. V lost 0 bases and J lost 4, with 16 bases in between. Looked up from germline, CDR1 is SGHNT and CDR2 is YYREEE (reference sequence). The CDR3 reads CASSLAFNGEGYGYTF. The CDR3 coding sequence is TGTGCCAGCAGCTTGGCCTTCAACGGGGAGGGCTATGGCTACACCTTC.

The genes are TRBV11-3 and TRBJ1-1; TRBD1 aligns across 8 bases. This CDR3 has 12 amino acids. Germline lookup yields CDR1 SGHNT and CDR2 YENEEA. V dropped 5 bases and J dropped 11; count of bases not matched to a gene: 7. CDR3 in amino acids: CASSSDRGQAFF. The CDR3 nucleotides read TGTGCCAGCAGCAGCGACAGGGGCCAGGCTTTCTTT.

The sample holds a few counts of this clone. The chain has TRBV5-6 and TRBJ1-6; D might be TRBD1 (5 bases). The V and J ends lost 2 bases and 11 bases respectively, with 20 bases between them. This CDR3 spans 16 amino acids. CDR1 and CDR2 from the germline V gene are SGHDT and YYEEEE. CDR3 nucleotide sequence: TGTGCCAGCAGCTTTGGGCCGACCCAGGGTGGTCCACCCCTCCACTTT. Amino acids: CASSFGPTQGGPPLHF.

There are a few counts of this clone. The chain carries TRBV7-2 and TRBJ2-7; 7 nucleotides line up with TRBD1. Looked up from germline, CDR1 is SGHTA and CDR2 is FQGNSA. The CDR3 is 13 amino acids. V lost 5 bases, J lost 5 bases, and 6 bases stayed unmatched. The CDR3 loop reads CASSQRGRDEQYF. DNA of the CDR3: TGTGCCAGCAGCCAGAGGGGGCGGGACGAGCAGTACTTC.

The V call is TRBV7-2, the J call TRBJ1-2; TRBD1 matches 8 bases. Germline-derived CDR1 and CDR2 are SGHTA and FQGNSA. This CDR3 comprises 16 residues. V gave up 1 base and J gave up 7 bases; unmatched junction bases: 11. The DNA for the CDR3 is TGTGCCAGCAGCTTAGGGGGCGGACAGGGAAGGAGTGGCTACACCTTC. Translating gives CASSLGGGQGRSGYTF.

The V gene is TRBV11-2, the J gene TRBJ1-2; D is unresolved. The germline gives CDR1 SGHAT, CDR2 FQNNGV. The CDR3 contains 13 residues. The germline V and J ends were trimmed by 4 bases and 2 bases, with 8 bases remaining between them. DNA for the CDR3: TGTGCCAGCAGCTCCCACGAGAACTATGGCTACACCTTC. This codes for CASSSHENYGYTF.

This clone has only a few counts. The CDR3 nucleotides read TGTGCCAGTAGTATCACGGGCCCGGCGAGGGCACAGCCCCAGCATTTT. Its protein product is CASSITGPARAQPQHF. The rearrangement uses TRBV19 and TRBJ1-5; D call uncertain. In germline, CDR1 is LNHDA, CDR2 SQIVND (reference sequence). The CDR3 contains 16 residues. Trimming removed 3 bases at V and 7 bases at J, with 19 bases between.

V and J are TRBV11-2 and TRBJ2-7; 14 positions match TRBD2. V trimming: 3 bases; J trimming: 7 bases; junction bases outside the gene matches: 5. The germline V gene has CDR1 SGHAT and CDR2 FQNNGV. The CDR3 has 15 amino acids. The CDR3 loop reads CASSFSGTSGGEQYF. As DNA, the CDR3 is TGTGCCAGCAGCTTCTCCGGGACTAGCGGGGGTGAGCAGTACTTC. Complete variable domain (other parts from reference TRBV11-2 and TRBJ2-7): EAGVAQSPRYKIIEKRQSVAFWCNPISGHATLYWYQQILGQGPKLLIQFQNNGVVDDSQLPKDRFSAERLKGVDSTLKIQPAKLEDSAVYLCASSFSGTSGGEQYFGPGTRLTVT.

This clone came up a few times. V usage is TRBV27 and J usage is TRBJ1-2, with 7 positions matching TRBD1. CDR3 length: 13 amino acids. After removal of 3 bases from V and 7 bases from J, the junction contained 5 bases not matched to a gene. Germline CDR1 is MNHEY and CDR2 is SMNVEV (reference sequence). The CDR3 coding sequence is TGTGCCAGCAGTTTCCAAGACAGGGCTGGCTACACCTTC. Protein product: CASSFQDRAGYTF.

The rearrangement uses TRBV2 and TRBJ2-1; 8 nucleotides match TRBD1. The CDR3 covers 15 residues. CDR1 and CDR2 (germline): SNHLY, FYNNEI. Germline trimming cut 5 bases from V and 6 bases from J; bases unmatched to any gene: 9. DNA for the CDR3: TGTGCCAGCAGTCTACGGACAGGGTTTGGCAATGAGCAGTTCTTC. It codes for CASSLRTGFGNEQFF.

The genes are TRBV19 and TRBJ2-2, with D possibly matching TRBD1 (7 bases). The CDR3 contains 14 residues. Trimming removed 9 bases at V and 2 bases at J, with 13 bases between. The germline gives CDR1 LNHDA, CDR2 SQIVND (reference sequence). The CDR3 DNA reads TGTGCCAGCCGACAGGGAGGCAACACCGGGGAGCTGTTTTTT. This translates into CASRQGGNTGELFF. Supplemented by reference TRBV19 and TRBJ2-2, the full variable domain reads DGGITQSPKYLFRKEGQNVTLSCEQNLNHDAMYWYRQDPGQGLRLIYYSQIVNDFQKGDIAEGYSVSREKKESFPLTVTSAQKNPTAFYLCASRQGGNTGELFFGEGSRLTVL.

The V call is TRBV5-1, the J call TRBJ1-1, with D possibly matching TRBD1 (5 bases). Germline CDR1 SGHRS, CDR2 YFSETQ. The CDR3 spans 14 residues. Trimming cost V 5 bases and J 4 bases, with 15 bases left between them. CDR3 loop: CASSAQGGATEAFF. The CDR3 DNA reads TGCGCCAGCAGTGCTCAGGGTGGGGCCACTGAAGCTTTCTTT.

The CDR3 sequence: CASSLVWRGEAFF. CDR3 bases: TGTGCCAGCAGCTTAGTATGGCGAGGGGAGGCTTTCTTT. The V call is TRBV11-2, the J call TRBJ1-1; possibly TRBD1 for D (5 bases). V lost 1 base and J 11 bases, leaving 14 bases between the germline ends. There are 13 residues in the CDR3. CDR1 SGHAT and CDR2 FQNNGV come from the germline V gene.

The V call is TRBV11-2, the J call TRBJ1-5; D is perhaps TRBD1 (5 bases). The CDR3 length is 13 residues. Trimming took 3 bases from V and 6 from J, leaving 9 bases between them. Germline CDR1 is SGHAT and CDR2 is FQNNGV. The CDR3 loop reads CASSFQGSQPQHF. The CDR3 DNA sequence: TGTGCCAGCAGCTTCCAGGGAAGTCAGCCCCAGCATTTT.

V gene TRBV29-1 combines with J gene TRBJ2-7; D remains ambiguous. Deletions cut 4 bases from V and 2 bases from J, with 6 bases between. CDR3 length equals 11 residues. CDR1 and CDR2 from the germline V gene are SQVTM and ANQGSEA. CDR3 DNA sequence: TGCAGCGTTGCATCCCCCTACGAGCAGTACTTC. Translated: CSVASPYEQYF.